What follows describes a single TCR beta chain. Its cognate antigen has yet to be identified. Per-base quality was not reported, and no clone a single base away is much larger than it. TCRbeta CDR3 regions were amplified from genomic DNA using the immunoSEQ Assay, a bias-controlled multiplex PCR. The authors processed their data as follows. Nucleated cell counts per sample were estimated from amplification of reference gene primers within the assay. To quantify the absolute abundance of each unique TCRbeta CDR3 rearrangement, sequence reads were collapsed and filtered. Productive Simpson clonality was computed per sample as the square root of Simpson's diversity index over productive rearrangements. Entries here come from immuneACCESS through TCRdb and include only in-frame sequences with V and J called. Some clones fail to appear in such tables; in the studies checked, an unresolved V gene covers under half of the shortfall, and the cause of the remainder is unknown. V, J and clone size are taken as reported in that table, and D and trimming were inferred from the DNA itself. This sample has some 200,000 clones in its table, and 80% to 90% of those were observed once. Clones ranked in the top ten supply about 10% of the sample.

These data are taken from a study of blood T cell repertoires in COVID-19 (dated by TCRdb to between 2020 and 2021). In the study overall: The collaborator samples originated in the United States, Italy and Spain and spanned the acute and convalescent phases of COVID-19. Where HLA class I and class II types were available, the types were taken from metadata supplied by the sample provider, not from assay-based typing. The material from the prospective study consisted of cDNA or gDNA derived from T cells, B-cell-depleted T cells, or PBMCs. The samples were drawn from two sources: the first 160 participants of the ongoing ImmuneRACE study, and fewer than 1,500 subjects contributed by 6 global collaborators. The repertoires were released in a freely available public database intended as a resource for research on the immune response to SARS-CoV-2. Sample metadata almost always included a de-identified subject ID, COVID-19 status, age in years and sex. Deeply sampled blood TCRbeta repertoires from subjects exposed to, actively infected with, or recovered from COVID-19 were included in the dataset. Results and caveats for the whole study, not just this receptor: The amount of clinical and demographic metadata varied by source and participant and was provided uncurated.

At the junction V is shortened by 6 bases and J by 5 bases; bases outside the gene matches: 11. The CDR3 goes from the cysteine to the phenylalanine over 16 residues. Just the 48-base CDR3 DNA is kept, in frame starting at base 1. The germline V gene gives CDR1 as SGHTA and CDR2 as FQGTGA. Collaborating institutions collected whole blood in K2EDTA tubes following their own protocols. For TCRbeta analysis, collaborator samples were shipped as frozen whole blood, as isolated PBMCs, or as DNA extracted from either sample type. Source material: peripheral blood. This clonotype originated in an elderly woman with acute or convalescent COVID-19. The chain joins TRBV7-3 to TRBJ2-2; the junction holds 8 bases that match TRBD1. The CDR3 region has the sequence CASSFTGTGRTGELFF. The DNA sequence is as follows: TGTGCCAGCAGTTTCACCGGGACAGGACGAACCGGGGAGCTGTTTTTT.